The entry below gives a single T cell receptor beta chain sequence along with its context. As yet, its antigen is unknown. The sample belongs to a study of human T cells and chemical hapten exposure. Original processing notes: 96,000 or so TCRs per sample was the median, with a range of roughly 23,224 to 750,000. TCRdb fed the RACE reads into MiXCR, producing one record per CDR3 protein. The V and J calls here are based on TCRdb, not the publication. Of around 350,000 distinct CDR3 sequences in the sample, around 5.5% were seen once. Study findings and constraints: Given that the donors had alopecia, their immune response may differ from that seen in healthy people. No alteration of TCRs above 1 in 1000 frequency was seen with DPC sensitization.

Time point of the sample: pre-sensitization, week 0. Indicated treatment: therapeutic diphenylcyclopropenone sensitization with weekly scalp DPC. In germline, CDR1 is MNHEY, CDR2 SVGEGT. Deletions cut 2 bases from V and 0 bases from J, with 14 bases between. There are 16 residues in the CDR3. Sequenced here: whole blood, sampled in connection with sensitization to the hapten diphenylcyclopropenone (DPC). This receptor was obtained from a woman aged 18-30 years with alopecia areata. Some clones in this sample may be carry-over from other donors' samples. J is TRBJ2-7 and V is TRBV6-2 or TRBV6-3; D gene unclear. In nucleotides, the CDR3 is TGTGCCAGCAGTTACCCTAAGGCAGCTAACTCCTACGAGCAGTACTTC. Amino acid sequence: CASSYPKAANSYEQYF.